This T cell receptor beta chain was identified during a study of T cell repertoires in cytomegalovirus infection. Study background: Recently identified HLA-C-restricted CMV epitopes were used, and well-studied HLA-B-restricted CMV epitopes were used as well. CMV infection together with matching HLA type was indicated by public TCR beta signatures.

CDR3 size: 16 residues. The V gene's germline CDR1 is MNHEY and CDR2 SMNVEV (reference sequence). After removal of 8 bases from V and 0 bases from J, the junction contained 13 bases not matched to a gene. TCRdb independently ran MiXCR on the reads; one entry per CDR3 protein. The sample has 300,000 to 400,000 distinct CDR3 sequences, roughly 28% seen once. About this clonotype itself: Its antigen remains unknown.

Study-wide results and caveats: Clonotype analysis showed dominance of the ex vivo response by HLA-C-restricted CMV-specific TCR beta clonotypes. Totalled public TCR beta family frequency picked out people who carried CMV plus the relevant HLA.

The chain couples TRBV27 to TRBJ2-7; 7 nucleotides line up with TRBD1. This clonotype was obtained from a human donor in good health (CMV status not recorded). Some clones in this sample may be carry-over from other donors' samples. This specimen was cultured PBMCs, taken from culture after CMV antigen stimulation. The DNA of the CDR3 is TGTGCCAGCTTAAAGGGGGCAGGTCCCGGCTCCTACGAGCAGTACTTC. Protein sequence: CASLKGAGPGSYEQYF.